This is a list of T cell receptor beta chains from one sample in a study of T cell responses to AZD1222 COVID-19 vaccine. Sequencing was performed with immunoSEQ multiplex PCR; in TCRdb, only in-frame clones are kept and a portion is missing. The sample gives 150,000 to 200,000 clones, approximately 90% of which show up once; around 1.2% is in the top ten. Specimen: peripheral blood, collected 28 days after the second AZD1222 dose. Source of these receptors: an adult who received the AZD1222 COVID-19 vaccine. Each CDR3 is given with its conserved first and last residue. D genes are given only for firm matches. Size values are once, few and many counts, or a class for expanded clones, and some rows have none.

TRBV16	TRBJ2-7	few	-	TGTGCCAGCAGCCAATCTCCTGGACAGGGAGGGGAGCAGTACTTC	CASSQSPGQGGEQYF
TRBV27	TRBJ1-1	-	TRBD1	TGTGCCAGCAGCACGGGGACAGAGAGGGTCGACACTGAAGCTTTCTTT	CASSTGTERVDTEAFF
TRBV27	TRBJ1-1	-	-	TGTGCCAGCAGCCCACAGGGTCCGTCTGAAGCTTTCTTT	CASSPQGPSEAFF
TRBV19	TRBJ2-1	-	-	TGTGCCAGTAGTATGGCGGGGTCGTACAATGAGCAGTTCTTC	CASSMAGSYNEQFF
TRBV5-8	TRBJ2-1	-	TRBD1	TGTGCCAGCAGCCAGGACAGGGCAGCCCTCTTCTTC	CASSQDRAALFF
TRBV7-3	TRBJ1-5	-	TRBD1	TGTGCCAGCGCTAGGACAGGGAATCAGCCCCAGCATTTT	CASARTGNQPQHF
TRBV27	TRBJ2-7	-	-	TGTGCCAGCAGTTTTGAGTACGCAGGGTCCTACGAGCAGTACTTC	CASSFEYAGSYEQYF
TRBV12-5	TRBJ2-2	-	-	TGTGCTAGTGGTCTGGACATATCGAACACCGGGGAGCTGTTTTTT	CASGLDISNTGELFF
TRBV5-1	TRBJ1-5	once	-	TGCGCCAGCAGCTTGTATCCAGGTAGCAATCAGCCCCAGCATTTT	CASSLYPGSNQPQHF
TRBV7-9	TRBJ1-1	-	-	TGTGCCAGCAGCGCCGGTGGGAGGACTGAAGCTTTCTTT	CASSAGGRTEAFF
TRBV7-9	TRBJ2-2	few	-	TGTGCCAGCAGCTTTCAGCCGGGACTCGGAACCGGGGAGCTGTTTTTT	CASSFQPGLGTGELFF
TRBV11-1	TRBJ2-1	-	-	TGTGCCAGCAGCCCCGGTGCGTTCTCCTACAATGAGCAGTTCTTC	CASSPGAFSYNEQFF
TRBV7-3	TRBJ2-1	once	TRBD2	TGTGCCAGCAGCTTCCGACTAGCGGGAAGCAATGAGCAGTTCTTC	CASSFRLAGSNEQFF
TRBV7-2	TRBJ1-1	-	-	TGTGCCAGCAGAAACGAGGGGGTATGGTACACTGAAGCTTTCTTT	CASRNEGVWYTEAFF
TRBV7-9	TRBJ1-2	once	-	TGTGCCAGCAGCCCCGGACGGGACTATGGCTACACCTTC	CASSPGRDYGYTF
TRBV7-3	TRBJ1-6	-	-	TGTGCCAGCAGCTTAGGGGCAACGTCGGGGGGCTATAATTCACCCCTCCACTTT	CASSLGATSGGYNSPLHF
TRBV21-1	TRBJ1-5	-	-	TGTGCCAGCAGCAAGGGGGTTATCAGACCCCAGCATTTT	CASSKGVIRPQHF
TRBV6-2/TRBV6-3	TRBJ2-7	-	-	TGTGCCAGCAGTTACTCGGACAGCGGGAAGTACTACGAGCAGTACTTC	CASSYSDSGKYYEQYF
TRBV5-6	TRBJ2-5	-	TRBD2	TGTGCCAGCAGCTTCCTCGCGGGAGAAGAGACCCAGTACTTC	CASSFLAGEETQYF
TRBV18	TRBJ1-2	-	-	TGTGCCAGCTCACCACCGGGGGAGCGAGGCTACACCTTC	CASSPPGERGYTF
TRBV9	TRBJ1-5	-	-	TGTGCCAGCAGCGTAGGGACAACGAATCAGCCCCAGCATTTT	CASSVGTTNQPQHF
TRBV7-2	TRBJ1-2	-	-	TGTGCCAGCAGCTTAGTTGAGGGGGACTATGGCTACACCTTC	CASSLVEGDYGYTF
TRBV11-2	TRBJ1-2	-	-	TGTGCCAGCAGCTCCCGGGGCTATGGCTACACCTTC	CASSSRGYGYTF
TRBV4-2	TRBJ2-2	once	TRBD1	TGTGCCAGCAGCCGATGGGACAGCGGTGAGGAGCTGTTTTTT	CASSRWDSGEELFF
TRBV5-4	TRBJ2-5	-	TRBD2	TGTGCCAGCAGCTTGGCGGTAGCGGGGCTCCAAGAGACCCAGTACTTC	CASSLAVAGLQETQYF
TRBV27	TRBJ2-7	-	-	TGTGCCAGCAGTTTAATCCCGGGATACGAGCAGTACTTC	CASSLIPGYEQYF
TRBV7-9	TRBJ1-1	-	-	TGTGCCAGCAGCTTAGTGACAGGTGTAGGGACTGAAGCTTTCTTT	CASSLVTGVGTEAFF
TRBV27	TRBJ1-4	-	-	TGTGCCAGCAGTCCCACCCACCGGGCCCGGGGAGAAAAACTGTTTTTT	CASSPTHRARGEKLFF
TRBV5-4	TRBJ2-3	-	TRBD2	TGTGCCAGCAGCCGGGGACTAGTGGATCCAGATACGCAGTATTTT	CASSRGLVDPDTQYF
TRBV29-1	TRBJ2-3	once	-	TGCAGCGTTGTGGTTAGGCCTACCTTGAGTACAGATACGCAGTATTTT	CSVVVRPTLSTDTQYF
TRBV19	TRBJ2-7	-	TRBD2	TGTGCCAGTAGTGTTCCCGGGACTAGCGGCACCTACGAGCAGTACTTC	CASSVPGTSGTYEQYF
TRBV4-3	TRBJ2-7	-	TRBD2	TGCGCCAGCAGCCAAGTCAGCGGGGGGGCCTACGAGCAGTACTTC	CASSQVSGGAYEQYF
TRBV6-5	TRBJ1-1	once	TRBD1	TGTGCCAGCAGTCCCTTGGACAGGGCTGCCGCTTTCTTT	CASSPLDRAAAFF
TRBV9	TRBJ2-7	-	TRBD2	TGTGCCAGCAGCCCGTCCCACTTAGCGGGTGGCTACGAGCAGTACTTC	CASSPSHLAGGYEQYF
TRBV18	TRBJ2-7	few	-	TGTGCCAGCTCACCCCGGCAGGGTATCCACGAGCAGTACTTC	CASSPRQGIHEQYF
TRBV10-1	TRBJ2-1	-	-	TGCGCCAGCAGTGAGTGGAGGGGGAGTACCTACAATGAGCAGTTCTTC	CASSEWRGSTYNEQFF
TRBV5-1	TRBJ2-1	-	TRBD2	TGCGCCAGCAGCTCCGGACTAGCGGGAGTCCATGAGCAGTTCTTC	CASSSGLAGVHEQFF
TRBV13	TRBJ2-3	-	TRBD2	TGTGCCAGCAGCTTAAAGTTGGGCGGGAGGAGCACAGATACGCAGTATTTT	CASSLKLGGRSTDTQYF
TRBV6-2/TRBV6-3	TRBJ1-6	-	-	TGTGCCAGCAGTTATTCAGGGTCCAGCTTGACGAGGAATTCACCCCTCCACTTT	CASSYSGSSLTRNSPLHF
TRBV7-3	TRBJ1-2	-	TRBD1	TGTGCCAGCAGCACCCGACAGGGAAATGGCTACACCTTC	CASSTRQGNGYTF
TRBV27	TRBJ2-2	-	-	TGTGCCAGCAGTTTAGGACAAGGGATAGGCACCGGGGAGCTGTTTTTT	CASSLGQGIGTGELFF
TRBV3-1/TRBV3-2	TRBJ2-1	few	-	TGTGCCAGCAGCCAAGATTACAATGAGCAGTTCTTC	CASSQDYNEQFF
TRBV6-2/TRBV6-3	TRBJ2-1	-	TRBD2	TGTGCCAGTAACCCTAGCGGGGGGGCGAATGAGCAGTTCTTC	CASNPSGGANEQFF
TRBV7-9	TRBJ2-6	-	TRBD1	TGTGCCAGCAGCTGGGACAGGGAGAACTCTGGGGCCAACGTCCTGACTTTC	CASSWDRENSGANVLTF
TRBV27	TRBJ1-1	-	-	TGTGCCAGCAGTCCACCCCGGGGGGGTGGGACTGAAGCTTTCTTT	CASSPPRGGGTEAFF
TRBV2	TRBJ2-5	-	TRBD2	TGTGCCAGCAGGGAGACTAGCGGGAGGGCCTTCGGCCAAGAGACCCAGTACTTC	CASRETSGRAFGQETQYF
TRBV10-2	TRBJ2-1	-	-	TGCGCCAGCAGGGCCAATGGAGGGTTCAATGAGCAGTTCTTC	CASRANGGFNEQFF
TRBV28	TRBJ1-5	-	TRBD1	TGTGCCAGCAGTTCCTCTACAGGGGGCCCAAATCAGCCCCAGCATTTT	CASSSSTGGPNQPQHF
TRBV5-4	TRBJ2-3	-	TRBD2	TGTGCCAGCAGCTTCGGCGCCCGGGGGGGGACAGATACGCAGTATTTT	CASSFGARGGTDTQYF
TRBV4-1	TRBJ1-5	-	TRBD1	TGCGCCAGCAGCCAACTTGGACAGGCGGGGCAGCCCCAGCATTTT	CASSQLGQAGQPQHF
TRBV9	TRBJ2-5	once	-	TGTGCCAGCAGCGCTTCGACTAGTCCCCAAGAGACCCAGTACTTC	CASSASTSPQETQYF
TRBV6-5	TRBJ1-1	-	-	TGTGCCAGCAGTTACTCGGAGGGGGGGAACACTGAAGCTTTCTTT	CASSYSEGGNTEAFF
TRBV3-1/TRBV3-2	TRBJ2-7	once	TRBD2	TGTGCCAGCAGCCGCGACAAAACTGTGGAACTAGCGGGGTTCTACGAGCAGTACTTC	CASSRDKTVELAGFYEQYF
TRBV14	TRBJ2-1	once	-	TGTGCCAGCAGCCAAGCGTTGGGGACGGGCTACAATGAGCAGTTCTTC	CASSQALGTGYNEQFF
TRBV5-1	TRBJ2-3	-	-	TGCGCCAGCAGCGGAGCGGACACAGATACGCAGTATTTT	CASSGADTDTQYF